The 26 T cell receptor beta chains listed next were all sequenced from one sample in a study of T cells in Graves' hyperthyroidism and ophthalmopathy. RNA transcripts served as the template for amplifying TCR beta CDR3 regions. Primed by the HTBI set, a first-round RT-PCR was run on the TCR CDR3. TCRdb recomputed calls from the multiplex PCR reads with MiXCR, one row per CDR3 protein. This sample yields 89,000 or so distinct CDR3 sequences, of which 35% to 45% are seen a single time; 10% belongs to the top ten. Sequenced: peripheral blood or thyroid tissue (not recorded which). These receptors were obtained from a woman aged 30 to 39 with Graves' hyperthyroidism.

This clonotype occurred many times. V usage is TRBV12-3 or TRBV12-4 and J usage is TRBJ2-5; 10 positions match TRBD2. The CDR3 loop spans 16 amino acids. J gave up 2 bases and V 8 bases, and 11 bases lay outside the gene matches. The chain's CDR3 is CASSWGSGRPQETQYF. Here the CDR3 DNA reads TGTGCCAGCTCGTGGGGTAGCGGGAGGCCTCAAGAGACCCAGTACTTC.

As to this clonotype: With a much larger clone just one base away, this may be a read error. V and J are TRBV6-5 and TRBJ2-2; TRBD2 agrees at 11 bases. Germline lookup yields CDR1 MNHEY and CDR2 SVGAGI. CDR3 size: 18 residues. The CDR3 DNA sequence: TGTGCCGGCAGTTACTCGCTAGCGGGAGGCCTGAACACCGGGGAGCTGTTTTTT. It yields the protein CAGSYSLAGGLNTGELFF.

About this clonotype itself: Because it lacks the conserved phenylalanine or tryptophan at the end, this CDR3 is likely a read error. Because the CDR3's place on the DNA is in doubt, the DNA is left out and the CDR3 is given as listed by TCRdb. The chain carries TRBV12-3 or TRBV12-4 and TRBJ1-3; TRBD1 is the table's D call, not checked against the DNA. Ends included, the CDR3 has 11 residues. The CDR3: CASSWPGQGNT.

This clonotype has only one observation. The rearrangement uses TRBV11-2 and TRBJ2-7, with a weak D call TRBD2 (7 bases). V lost 6 bases to trimming and J lost 2 bases, with 26 bases between them. CDR3 length equals 18 residues. CDR1 SGHAT and CDR2 FQNNGV come from the germline V gene. The CDR3: CASSGWGGRGRETYEQYF. The CDR3, as DNA: TGTGCCAGCAGTGGTTGGGGGGGCCGAGGGCGGGAGACCTACGAGCAGTACTTC.

The chain couples TRBV7-2 to TRBJ2-7; D possibly corresponds to TRBD2 (5 bases). Germline V lookup: CDR1 SGHTA, CDR2 FQGNSA. V lost 0 bases and J 6 bases, leaving 12 bases between the germline ends. The CDR3 has 14 residues. The CDR3 reads CASSLAGASREQYF. CDR3 bases: TGTGCCAGCAGCTTAGCGGGAGCCTCCCGCGAGCAGTACTTC.

This clonotype was seen at least ten times. Its ends do not fully match the called genes, so a read error is possible. The J gene is TRBJ1-1, the V gene TRBV7-3; D gene uncertain. CDR1 is SGHTA and CDR2 is FQGTGA in the germline V gene. CDR3 length equals 13 residues. This CDR3 reads CASSLRGGAEALF. CDR3 DNA sequence: TGTGCCAGCAGCTTAAGGGGAGGAGCTGAAGCTCTCTTT. The whole variable domain, remainder taken from reference TRBV7-3 and TRBJ1-1, is GAGVSQTPSNKVTEKGKYVELRCDPISGHTALYWYRQSLGQGPEFLIYFQGTGAADDSGLPNDRFFAVRPEGSVSTLKIQRTERGDSAVYLCASSLRGGAEALFGQGTRLTVV.

Many counts were recorded for this clonotype. CDR3 residues: CASSRTYEQYF. The DNA of the CDR3 is TGTGCCAGCAGTAGAACCTACGAGCAGTACTTC. The chain is built from TRBV2 and TRBJ2-7; D gene unclear. CDR1 SNHLY and CDR2 FYNNEI come from the germline V gene. The V and J ends lost 5 bases and 2 bases respectively, with 4 bases between them. This CDR3 has 11 amino acids.

This chain uses TRBV13 with TRBJ2-5; tentative D call: TRBD1 (7 bases). The germline CDR1 and CDR2 sequences are PRHDT and FYEKMQ (reference sequence). V lost 4 bases and J 4 bases, leaving 10 bases between the germline ends. The CDR3 has 13 amino acids. This CDR3 is CASSSGGGETQYF. CDR3 DNA: TGTGCCAGCAGCTCAGGGGGAGGAGAGACCCAGTACTTC.

By share of the sample, this clonotype is medium-sized (0.01 to 0.1%). The V call is TRBV10-3, the J call TRBJ1-1; D gene ambiguous. This CDR3 has 16 amino acids. V lost 1 base and J lost 1, with 13 bases in between. The germline CDR1 and CDR2 sequences are ENHRY and SYGVKD. CDR3 sequence (DNA): TGTGCCATCAGTGAGTTCACCGCCACACGGAACACTGAAGCTTTCTTT. This codes for CAISEFTATRNTEAFF.

J is TRBJ2-5 and V is TRBV7-3, with D tentatively TRBD2 (6 bases). The CDR3 totals 13 residues. V was trimmed by 3 bases and J by 4 bases, leaving 9 bases between them. Germline V gene lookup returns CDR1 SGHTA and CDR2 FQGTGA. CDR3 residues: CASSLSGVETQYF. CDR3 in DNA: TGTGCCAGCAGCTTGTCGGGGGTAGAGACCCAGTACTTC.

This clonotype was seen ten or more times. This sequence joins TRBV7-3 and TRBJ1-3, with D hard to call. Germline-derived CDR1 and CDR2 are SGHTA and FQGTGA. This CDR3 contains 15 residues. V was cut by 1 base and J by 4 bases, with 11 bases left in between. CDR3 amino acids: CASSLSHNSGNTIYF. The CDR3 DNA reads TGTGCCAGCAGCTTAAGTCACAACTCGGGAAACACCATATATTTT. Looking up the rest from reference TRBV7-3 and TRBJ1-3 gives the full variable domain: GAGVSQTPSNKVTEKGKYVELRCDPISGHTALYWYRQSLGQGPEFLIYFQGTGAADDSGLPNDRFFAVRPEGSVSTLKIQRTERGDSAVYLCASSLSHNSGNTIYFGEGSWLTVV.

This clonotype was detected ten times or more. V is TRBV19 and J is TRBJ1-5, with unresolved D. V lost 9 bases and J 0 bases, leaving 15 bases between the germline ends. The germline V gene has CDR1 LNHDA and CDR2 SQIVND (reference sequence). The CDR3 has 15 amino acids. CDR3 residues: CASLRWEGSNQPQHF. CDR3 in DNA: TGTGCCAGCCTCCGCTGGGAGGGTAGCAATCAGCCCCAGCATTTT.

The rearrangement joins TRBV13 to TRBJ1-5; 9 positions match TRBD1. Germline loops: CDR1 PRHDT, CDR2 FYEKMQ (reference sequence). The J segment lost 11 bases and the V segment lost 3 bases, leaving 11 bases of the junction unmatched. The CDR3 length is 15 residues. The CDR3: CASSFGGQGKETQHF. In nucleotides, the CDR3 is TGTGCCAGCAGCTTCGGGGGACAGGGAAAAGAGACCCAGCATTTT.

This clonotype has just one count. The CDR3 region is CASSLAGMASAFF. CDR3 sequence (DNA): TGTGCCAGCAGCTTAGCCGGGATGGCCTCTGCTTTCTTT. The chain recombines TRBV7-6 with TRBJ1-1; D is unclear. This CDR3 is built from 13 residues. Germline values: CDR1 SGHVS, CDR2 FNYEAQ. V shed 0 bases and J shed 11 bases, with 13 bases lying between them. The full variable domain, in which reference TRBV7-6 and TRBJ1-1 provide the parts outside the CDR3, is GAGVSQSPRYKVTKRGQDVALRCDPISGHVSLYWYRQALGQGPEFLTYFNYEAQQDKSGLPNDRFSAERPEGSISTLTIQRTEQRDSAMYRCASSLAGMASAFFGQGTRLTVV.

This clonotype has at least ten counts. J is TRBJ2-5 and V is TRBV3-1, with a tentative D call TRBD1 (5 bases). V was clipped by 2 bases and J by 6 bases, with 10 bases between them. This CDR3 has 13 residues. The germline gives CDR1 LGHDT, CDR2 YNNKEL (reference sequence). This chain's CDR3 is CASSQFQGKTQYF. The CDR3 DNA follows: TGTGCCAGCAGCCAATTCCAGGGAAAGACCCAGTACTTC.

This clonotype was counted many times. The chain carries TRBV20-1 and TRBJ1-4; no firm D call. V lost 1 base, J lost 6 bases, and 18 bases lay in between. The CDR3 is 16 residues long. Germline V CDR1 and CDR2: DFQATT, SNEGSKA (reference sequence). Here the CDR3 DNA reads TGCAGTGCTAGAGTCCGTCTAGGGCAGCCTGATGAAAAACTGTTTTTT. Translating it yields CSARVRLGQPDEKLFF.

The chain links TRBV27 to TRBJ1-2, with D possibly being TRBD1 (5 bases). The CDR3 is 16 amino acids. Germline assignment: CDR1 MNHEY and CDR2 SMNVEV (reference sequence). V was shortened by 6 bases and J by 8 bases, with 25 bases between the two germline ends. This CDR3 reads CASSSAGPQGVRGYTF. In DNA, the CDR3 is TGTGCCAGCAGCTCGGCTGGCCCGCAGGGTGTGAGGGGCTACACCTTC.

The V and J genes are TRBV28 and TRBJ2-7; D uncertain. The CDR3 consists of 16 residues. V lost 6 bases and J 3 bases, leaving 21 bases between the germline ends. Germline V lookup: CDR1 MDHEN, CDR2 SYDVKM. The CDR3 here is CASSQYSRVNLYEQYF. The DNA for the CDR3 is TGTGCCAGCAGCCAATACTCCCGGGTAAACCTCTACGAGCAGTACTTC.

This clonotype was observed many times. V gene TRBV7-9 combines with J gene TRBJ1-2, with D unresolved. This CDR3 spans 13 amino acids. The V end lost 5 bases, the J end lost 2 bases, and 9 bases lay between the germline ends. The germline gives CDR1 SEHNR, CDR2 FQNEAQ (reference sequence). The CDR3 spells CASSIRVNYGYTF. The CDR3 region has the DNA TGTGCCAGCAGCATAAGAGTCAACTATGGCTACACCTTC.

The rearrangement uses TRBV10-3 and TRBJ1-1; 7 bases agree with TRBD1. After removal of 8 bases from V and 1 base from J, the junction contained 1 base not matched to a gene. The length of the CDR3 is 12 residues. CDR1 and CDR2 (germline): ENHRY, SYGVKD. For the CDR3, the DNA is TGTGCCATCCGGACAGGGAACACTGAAGCTTTCTTT. It encodes CAIRTGNTEAFF.

This clonotype was found once. The V and J genes are TRBV25-1 and TRBJ2-7; D could derive from TRBD1 or TRBD2 (6 bases each). V lost 8 bases and J 6 bases, leaving 14 bases between the germline ends. The germline V gene has CDR1 MGHDK and CDR2 SYGVNS. This CDR3 region has 12 residues. For the CDR3, the DNA is TGTGCCAGCGTTAGGGGGGAAGGCGAGCAGTACTTC. It translates to CASVRGEGEQYF.

This clonotype has a handful of counts. J is TRBJ2-5 and V is TRBV7-8; 10 bases line up with TRBD2. The J segment lost 4 bases and the V segment lost 1 base, leaving 0 bases of the junction unmatched. This CDR3 region has 14 residues. Germline V gene data show CDR1 as SGHVS and CDR2 as FQNEAQ. The CDR3 sequence is CASSLVAGGETQYF. The CDR3 DNA is TGTGCCAGCAGCTTAGTAGCGGGAGGAGAGACCCAGTACTTC.

This chain uses TRBV2 with TRBJ2-7; 9 bases line up with TRBD2. The germline CDR1 and CDR2 sequences are SNHLY and FYNNEI. The CDR3 runs 15 residues. V shed 4 bases, J shed 6 bases, and the junction held 10 bases outside the gene matches. The CDR3 DNA reads TGTGCCAGCAGTGTGGATGTAGCGGGAGATGGCGAGCAGTACTTC. Translating gives CASSVDVAGDGEQYF.

This clonotype was observed a single time. The CDR3 protein is CATKSTGVGAEAFF. CDR3 nucleotides: TGTGCCACCAAAAGTACAGGGGTTGGTGCTGAAGCTTTCTTT. This sequence joins TRBV24-1 and TRBJ1-1, with TRBD1 matching 7 bases. The CDR3 totals 14 residues. V lost 8 bases, J lost 6 bases, and 11 bases stayed unmatched. The germline V gene encodes CDR1 KGHDR and CDR2 SFDVKD.

This clonotype was observed many times. The chain joins TRBV5-1 to TRBJ1-1; 8 bases agree with TRBD1. This CDR3 region has 15 residues. V trimming: 4 bases; J trimming: 7 bases; junction bases outside the gene matches: 12. The germline gives CDR1 SGHRS, CDR2 YFSETQ. DNA of the CDR3: TGCGCCAGCAGCCAGAATTCCGGGACAGGTTTTGAAGCTTTCTTT. Its translation is CASSQNSGTGFEAFF. Based on the CDR3 plus reference TRBV5-1 and TRBJ1-1, the full variable domain is KAGVTQTPRYLIKTRGQQVTLSCSPISGHRSVSWYQQTPGQGLQFLFEYFSETQRNKGNFPGRFSGRQFSNSRSEMNVSTLELGDSALYLCASSQNSGTGFEAFFGQGTRLTVV.

This CDR3 reads CASSLAGQGLGANVLTF. The CDR3 DNA reads as TGCGCCAGCAGCTTGGCCGGACAGGGGTTAGGGGCCAACGTCCTGACTTTC. The chain uses TRBV5-1 and TRBJ2-6, with 9 positions matching TRBD1. V gave up 0 bases and J gave up 4 bases; unmatched junction bases: 5. The CDR3 extends over 17 amino acids. From germline, CDR1 is SGHRS and CDR2 YFSETQ.